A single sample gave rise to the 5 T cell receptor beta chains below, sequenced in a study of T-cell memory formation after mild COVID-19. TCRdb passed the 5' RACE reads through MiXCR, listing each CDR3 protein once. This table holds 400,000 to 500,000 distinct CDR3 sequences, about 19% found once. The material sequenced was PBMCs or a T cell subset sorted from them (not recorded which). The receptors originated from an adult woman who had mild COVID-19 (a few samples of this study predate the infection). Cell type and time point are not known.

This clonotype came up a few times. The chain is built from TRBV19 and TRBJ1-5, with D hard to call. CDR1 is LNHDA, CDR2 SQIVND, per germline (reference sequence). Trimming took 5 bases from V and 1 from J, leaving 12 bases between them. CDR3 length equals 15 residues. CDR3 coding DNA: TGTGCCAGTAGTTTCTACCTCGACAGCAATCAGCCCCAGCATTTT. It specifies CASSFYLDSNQPQHF.

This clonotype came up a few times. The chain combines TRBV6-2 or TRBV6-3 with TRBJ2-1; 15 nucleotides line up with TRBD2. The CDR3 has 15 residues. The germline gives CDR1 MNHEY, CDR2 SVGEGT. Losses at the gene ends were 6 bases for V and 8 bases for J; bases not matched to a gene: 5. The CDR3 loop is CASRGLAGGRDEQFF. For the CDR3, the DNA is TGTGCCAGCAGGGGACTAGCGGGAGGTAGGGATGAGCAGTTCTTC.

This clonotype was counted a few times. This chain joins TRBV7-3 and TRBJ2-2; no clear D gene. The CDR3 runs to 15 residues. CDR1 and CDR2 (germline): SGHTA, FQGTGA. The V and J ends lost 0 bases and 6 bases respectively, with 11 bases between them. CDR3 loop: CASSLTAGKAGELFF. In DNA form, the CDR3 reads TGTGCCAGCAGCTTAACCGCCGGAAAGGCCGGGGAGCTGTTTTTT.

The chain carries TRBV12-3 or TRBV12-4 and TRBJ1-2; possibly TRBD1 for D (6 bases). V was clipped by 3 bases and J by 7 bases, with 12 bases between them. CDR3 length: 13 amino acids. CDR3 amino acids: CASSFTDRSGYTF. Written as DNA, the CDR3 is TGTGCCAGCAGTTTTACGGACAGATCTGGCTACACCTTC.

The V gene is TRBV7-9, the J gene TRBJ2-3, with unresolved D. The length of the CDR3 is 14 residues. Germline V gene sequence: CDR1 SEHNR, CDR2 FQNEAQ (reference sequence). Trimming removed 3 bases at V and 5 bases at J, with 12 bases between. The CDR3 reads CASSFSYDGDTQYF. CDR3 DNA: TGTGCCAGCAGCTTTTCGTATGATGGAGATACGCAGTATTTT.